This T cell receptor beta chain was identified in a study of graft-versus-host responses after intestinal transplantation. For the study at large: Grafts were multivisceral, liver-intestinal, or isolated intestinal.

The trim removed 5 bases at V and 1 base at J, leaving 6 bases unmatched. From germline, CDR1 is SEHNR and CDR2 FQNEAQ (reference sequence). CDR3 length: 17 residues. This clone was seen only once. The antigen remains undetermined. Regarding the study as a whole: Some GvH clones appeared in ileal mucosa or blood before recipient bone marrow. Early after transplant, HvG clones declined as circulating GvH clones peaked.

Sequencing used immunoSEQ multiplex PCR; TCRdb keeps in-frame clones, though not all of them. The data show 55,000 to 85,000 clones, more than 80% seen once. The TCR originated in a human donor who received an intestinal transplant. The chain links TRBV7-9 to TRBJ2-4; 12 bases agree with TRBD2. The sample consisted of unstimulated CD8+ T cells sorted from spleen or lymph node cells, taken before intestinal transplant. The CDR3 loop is CASSLTTSGGAKNIQYF. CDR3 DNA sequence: TGTGCCAGCAGCCTTACAACTAGCGGGGGGGCCAAAAACATTCAGTACTTC.